This TCR beta chain was found in a study of T cell responses to AZD1222 COVID-19 vaccine (dated by TCRdb to the early 2020s). Looking at the study overall: TCR sequencing was performed for 230 to 250 trial participants, of whom some 200 were given two doses of AZD1222 and around 25 were given two doses of MenACWY control vaccine. Trial participants were enrolled by age into subgroups of 18-55, 56-69 and 70-plus years, and around 150, 29 and 61 TCR-sequenced participants, respectively, were included in these subgroups.

Concerning this clone: No cognate antigen has been identified for it. No base quality values were provided; no much bigger clone lies one nucleotide off.

On the study overall, not on this receptor specifically: Only a handful of AZD1222 recipients were SARS-CoV-2 seropositive at baseline, limiting conclusions about previously exposed vaccinees. No day 14 peak-response samples were available, so repertoires were characterized only after the peak T cell response. CD4 TCRs associated with the vaccine covered the entire spike protein, and the dominant responses were in regions 160-218 and 743-854. The 56-69-year group was small, and its depth increase did not reach significance, likely because of low power. Most participants were white British and females outnumbered males, and the authors suggested that clonal diversity may have been underestimated. A significant rise in spike-specific TCR breadth and depth was observed after two AZD1222 doses relative to day 0 and relative to MenACWY recipients. Reportedly, almost half of the unique spike-specific TCRs recognized epitopes lying outside the regions that are mutated in the B.1.351 and B.1.1.7 variants.

The time point tag for this specimen amounts to: about 28 days (+/-7) after the second vaccine dose. The sample's treatment or condition label, decoded: meningococcal conjugate vaccine given as trial control. Samples from vaccinated people were obtained from the UK trials COV001 and COV002, which included a single-blind randomized controlled phase 2/3 trial of AZD1222 (ChAdOx1 nCoV-19) in healthy adults. For TCRbeta chain sequencing, PBMC samples were collected from trial participants at day 0 and at day 28 after the second dose. The CDR3 regions of human TCRbeta chains were analyzed by immunosequencing. The study's own analysis went as follows. TCRs in the repertoires were compared against a reference library of SARS-CoV-2-specific TCRs that had been generated with the MIRA antigen-specificity platform. Breadth was defined as the fraction of unique TCRs that were SARS-CoV-2-associated. Depth was defined as the fraction of total T cells that were SARS-CoV-2-associated. Using the MIRA data, every spike-specific TCR was mapped to the spike region that the TCR reacted to and assigned to either a CD4 or a CD8 class. Log10-transformed breadth and depth values were compared by one-way ANOVA with Sidak's multiple comparisons tests. TCRdb's version of the immuneACCESS table is confined to in-frame rearrangements and falls short of the full clone set. An unresolved V gene accounts for under half of the shortfall where checked; the remainder is of unknown origin. From that table come the V and J calls and clone size; the DNA was used to work out D and trimming. This sample comprises about 170,000 clones, 85% to 90% of them detected only once. The top ten hold more than 3.5% of the sample.

Unmatched junction bases come to 4, with V trimmed by 3 bases and J by 9 bases. Taken from cysteine to phenylalanine, the CDR3 has 14 residues. Just CDR3 DNA is preserved here, 42 bases in frame from base 1. As encoded in the germline V gene, CDR1 is KGHSH while CDR2 is LQKENI. The chain employs TRBV18 and TRBJ1-3, with 11 middle bases fitting TRBD1. The sample was peripheral blood, taken 28 days after the second dose of the MenACWY control vaccine. This TCR was sampled from an adult who received the MenACWY meningococcal vaccine as a control. The CDR3 region reads CASSPAGTGGTIYF. The bases read TGTGCCAGCTCACCCGCCGGGACAGGGGGCACCATATATTTT.